The clone carrying this T cell receptor (beta chain) has at least ten counts. What it binds is not known. These data come from a study of T cells in Graves' hyperthyroidism and ophthalmopathy. Whole-study findings and limits: Blood shared most expanded thyroid clonotypes above 0.001.

Template material for amplifying TCR beta CDR3 regions consisted of RNA transcripts. A set of HTBI primers served as the primers for a first-round RT-PCR of the TCR CDR3. TCRdb re-called the multiplex PCR reads with MiXCR, one entry per CDR3 protein. The profile covers roughly 290,000 distinct CDR3 sequences, with 13% appearing a single time and more than 7.5% taken by the ten largest. Looked up from germline, CDR1 is SGHVS and CDR2 is FNYEAQ. Trimming cost V 5 bases and J 4 bases, with 14 bases left between them. There are 14 residues in the CDR3. The V gene is TRBV7-6, the J gene TRBJ1-2; D unresolved. The source of this sequence is a woman in her 30s with Graves' hyperthyroidism that later progressed to Graves' ophthalmopathy. Sequenced sample: blood. The CDR3 DNA follows: TGTGCCAGCAGCGAAGGAAGTCAGGCCTATGGCTACACCTTC. As protein: CASSEGSQAYGYTF.